The present T cell receptor beta chain was sequenced within a study of blood T cell repertoires in COVID-19. Study in general: Samples of COVID-19 (acute and convalescent) were obtained from the United States, Italy and Spain. The analysed material was cDNA or gDNA that came from T cells, B-cell-depleted T cells, or PBMCs.

The CDR3 extends over 14 amino acids. V was pared by 7 bases and J by 7 bases, with 6 bases of the junction left unmatched. Germline V gene data show CDR1 as KGHDR and CDR2 as SFDVKD. Per the original data handling: Estimated nucleated cell counts came from reference gene primer amplification. Clones were sequenced by immunoSEQ multiplex PCR, and TCRdb holds only the in-frame ones, with some missing. V and J calls and clone size are those listed in that table; D and trimming were worked out from the DNA. The sample includes 210,000 or so clones, over 75% of them seen just once. The chain couples TRBV24-1 to TRBJ2-1, with 10 bases identical to TRBD1. The receptor comes from a woman aged 40 to 50 with acute COVID-19. The specimen was PBMCs or T cells enriched from blood (not recorded which). CDR3 sequence reads: CATSRQGADNEQFF. CDR3 coding DNA: TGTGCCACCAGCAGACAGGGGGCAGATAATGAGCAGTTCTTC.